In this sample, the clone carrying this TCR delta chain turned up a few times. No antigen is known for it. RNA was extracted from the cells and then reverse transcribed. CDR3 amplicons came from multiplex PCR with pooled V-gene forward and constant-region reverse primers. TCRdb re-identified clones in the multiplex PCR reads via CATT. The table has more than 45,000 delta-chain clones, about 15% seen once. This sample was included in a study of Vδ1+ human thymocytes. The sorted cells were CD3+ Vdelta1+ Vdelta2- thymocytes from alphabeta-depleted thymus. Losses at the gene ends were 4 bases for V and 0 bases for J; bases not matched to a gene: 27. The CDR3 loop spans 23 amino acids. The germline gives CDR1 TSWWSYY, CDR2 QGS. The study, taken as a whole, reports: Thymic TRG and TRD repertoires appeared highly polyclonal. TRG sequences recurred across donors, whereas TRD sequences stayed essentially private. Despite high sort purity, approximately 21% of thymic T cell receptor delta sequences were Vdelta2.

The chain carries TRDV1 and TRDJ1; 9 bases agree with TRDD2. The receptor's source is a girl in the first two years of life who had congenital heart surgery. What was sequenced was Vdelta1+ gamma-delta thymocytes from the thymus. Subset in this sample: FACS-sorted CD3+ TCRalphabeta- TCRVdelta1+ TCRVdelta2- thymocytes. The CDR3 nucleotides read TGTGCTCTTGGGGTCTTTCCTCCTTCCTACTTCCGAGAGCCGTGGGGGTACACCGATAAACTCATCTTT. Residues: CALGVFPPSYFREPWGYTDKLIF.